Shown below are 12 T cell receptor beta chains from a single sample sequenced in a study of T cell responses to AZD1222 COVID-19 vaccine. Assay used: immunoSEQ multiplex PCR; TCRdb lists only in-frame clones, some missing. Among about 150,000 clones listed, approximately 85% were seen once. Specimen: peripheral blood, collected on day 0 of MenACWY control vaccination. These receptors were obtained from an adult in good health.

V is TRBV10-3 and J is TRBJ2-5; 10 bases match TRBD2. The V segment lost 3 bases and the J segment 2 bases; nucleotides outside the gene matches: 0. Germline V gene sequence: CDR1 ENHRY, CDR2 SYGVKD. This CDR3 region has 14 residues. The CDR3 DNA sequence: TGTGCCATCAGTGATAGCGGGGGGCAAGAGACCCAGTACTTC. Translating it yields CAISDSGGQETQYF.

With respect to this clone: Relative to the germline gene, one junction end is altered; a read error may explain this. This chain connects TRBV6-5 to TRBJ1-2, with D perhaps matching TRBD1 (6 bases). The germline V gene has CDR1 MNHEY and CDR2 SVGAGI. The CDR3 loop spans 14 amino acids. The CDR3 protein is CASSDSGTRNGYTF. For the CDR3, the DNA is TGTGCCAGCAGTGACTCCGGGACAAGGAATGGCTACACCTTC.

The CDR3 DNA reads TGTGCCAGCAGCACAACAGGGGGGACTGAAGCTTTCTTT. It codes for CASSTTGGTEAFF. The chain couples TRBV3-1 (or the pseudogene TRBV3-2) to TRBJ1-1; 8 nucleotides align to TRBD1. Germline CDR1 and CDR2: LGHDT and YNNKEL (reference sequence). The J segment lost 5 bases and the V segment lost 5 bases, leaving 4 bases of the junction unmatched. CDR3 length equals 13 residues.

The CDR3 reads CASSTGTTDTQYF. In DNA, the CDR3 is TGTGCCAGCAGTACCGGGACCACAGATACGCAGTATTTT. The rearrangement links TRBV6-6 to TRBJ2-3; D might be TRBD1 or TRBD2, each matching 5 bases. V was shortened by 5 bases and J by 2 bases, with 8 bases between the two germline ends. The germline CDR1 and CDR2 sequences are MNHNY and SVGAGI (reference sequence). The CDR3 runs 13 residues.

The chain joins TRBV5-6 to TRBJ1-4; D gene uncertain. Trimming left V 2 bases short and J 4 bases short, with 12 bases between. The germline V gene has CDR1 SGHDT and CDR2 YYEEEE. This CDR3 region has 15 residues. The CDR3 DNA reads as TGTGCCAGCAGCTTATCAATTAACCTTAATGAAAAACTGTTTTTT. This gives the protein CASSLSINLNEKLFF.

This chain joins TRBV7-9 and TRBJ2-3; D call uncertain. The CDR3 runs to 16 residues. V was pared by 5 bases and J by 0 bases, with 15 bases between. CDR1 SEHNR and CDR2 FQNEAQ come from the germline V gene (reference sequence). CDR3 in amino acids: CASSPAPPSSTDTQYF. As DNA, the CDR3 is TGTGCCAGCAGCCCCGCGCCACCCTCTAGCACAGATACGCAGTATTTT.

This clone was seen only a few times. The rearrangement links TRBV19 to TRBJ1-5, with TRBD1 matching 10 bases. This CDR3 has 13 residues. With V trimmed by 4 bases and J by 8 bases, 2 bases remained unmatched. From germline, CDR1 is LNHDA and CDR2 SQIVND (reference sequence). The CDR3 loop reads CASSRDRGEPQHF. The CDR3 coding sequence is TGTGCCAGTAGTAGGGACAGGGGTGAGCCCCAGCATTTT.

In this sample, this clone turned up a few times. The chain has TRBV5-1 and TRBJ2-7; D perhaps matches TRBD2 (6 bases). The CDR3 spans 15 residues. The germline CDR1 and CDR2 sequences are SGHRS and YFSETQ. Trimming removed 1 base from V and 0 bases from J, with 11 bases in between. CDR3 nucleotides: TGCGCCAGCAGCTTGTTTTTGGGGGGCTCCTACGAGCAGTACTTC. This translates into CASSLFLGGSYEQYF.

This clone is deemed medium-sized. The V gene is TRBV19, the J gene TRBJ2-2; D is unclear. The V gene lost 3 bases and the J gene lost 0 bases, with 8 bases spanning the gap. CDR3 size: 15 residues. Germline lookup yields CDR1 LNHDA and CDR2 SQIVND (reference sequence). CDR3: CASSIASTNTGELFF. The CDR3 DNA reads TGTGCCAGTAGTATCGCCAGTACGAACACCGGGGAGCTGTTTTTT.

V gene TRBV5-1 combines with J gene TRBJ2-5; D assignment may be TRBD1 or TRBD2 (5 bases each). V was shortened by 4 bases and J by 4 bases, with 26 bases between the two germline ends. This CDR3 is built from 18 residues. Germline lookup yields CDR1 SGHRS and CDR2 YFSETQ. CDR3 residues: CASSRGIVVGWDVETQYF. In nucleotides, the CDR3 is TGCGCCAGCAGCAGAGGGATTGTGGTGGGGTGGGACGTAGAGACCCAGTACTTC.

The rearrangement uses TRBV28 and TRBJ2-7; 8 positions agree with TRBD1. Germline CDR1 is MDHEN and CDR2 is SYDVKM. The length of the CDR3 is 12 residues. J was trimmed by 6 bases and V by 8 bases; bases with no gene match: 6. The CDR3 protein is CASRGQGGEQYV. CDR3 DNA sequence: TGTGCCAGCCGTGGACAGGGCGGCGAGCAGTACGTC.

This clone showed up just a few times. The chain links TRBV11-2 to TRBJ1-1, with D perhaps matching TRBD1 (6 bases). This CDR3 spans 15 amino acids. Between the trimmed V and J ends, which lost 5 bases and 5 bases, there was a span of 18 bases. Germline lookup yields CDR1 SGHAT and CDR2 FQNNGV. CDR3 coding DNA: TGTGCCAGCAGCAATTACAGGGAGCAAGGGACTGAAGCTTTCTTT. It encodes CASSNYREQGTEAFF.